What follows are 27 T cell receptor beta chains derived from one specimen sequenced in a study of T cell responses to AZD1222 COVID-19 vaccine (dated by TCRdb to about 2021). This specimen's time point label, interpreted: about 28 days (+/-7) after the second vaccine dose. Library preparation was by the immunoSEQ multiplex PCR assay. TCRdb holds this immuneACCESS table with in-frame rearrangements only. Some clones are missing; in checked studies, unresolved V genes explain under half, and the rest has no known cause. The sample table records roughly 120,000 clones; 86% of these occur just once. The ten largest clones take up approximately 15% of the sample. This specimen consisted of peripheral blood, obtained 28 days after the second AZD1222 dose. The receptors shown here come from an adult who received the AZD1222 COVID-19 vaccine.

This chain uses TRBV6-1 with TRBJ1-5; no definite D call. The CDR3 sequence is 16 residues long. Germline-derived CDR1 and CDR2 are MNHNS and SASEGT. Between the trimmed V and J ends, which lost 2 bases and 4 bases, there was a span of 15 bases. In DNA, the CDR3 is TGTGCCAGCAGTGAAATGGTGACGGCAAGAAATCAGCCCCAGCATTTT. Protein sequence: CASSEMVTARNQPQHF.

The chain is built from TRBV27 and TRBJ1-1, with D perhaps matching TRBD1 (5 bases). Trimming shortened V by 7 bases and J by 5 bases, and 20 bases separated the two germline ends. Germline values: CDR1 MNHEY, CDR2 SMNVEV (reference sequence). The CDR3 loop spans 15 amino acids. The CDR3 reads CASTSGGGGVTEAFF. DNA of the CDR3: TGTGCCAGCACCTCAGGAGGCGGGGGGGTGACTGAAGCTTTCTTT.

This clone has more than one count but fewer than ten. The V call is TRBV7-3, the J call TRBJ2-5; tentative D call: TRBD2 (5 bases). The CDR3 length is 13 residues. Germline assignment: CDR1 SGHTA and CDR2 FQGTGA. The V and J ends lost 2 bases and 3 bases respectively, with 7 bases between them. The CDR3 here is CASSLRGEETQYF. In DNA form, the CDR3 reads TGTGCCAGCAGCTTACGGGGAGAAGAGACCCAGTACTTC. Looking up the rest from reference TRBV7-3 and TRBJ2-5 gives the full variable domain: GAGVSQTPSNKVTEKGKYVELRCDPISGHTALYWYRQSLGQGPEFLIYFQGTGAADDSGLPNDRFFAVRPEGSVSTLKIQRTERGDSAVYLCASSLRGEETQYFGPGTRLLVL.

The chain links TRBV19 to TRBJ2-7; D is possibly TRBD1 or TRBD2 (5 bases each). The CDR3 has 15 amino acids. Germline-derived CDR1 and CDR2 are LNHDA and SQIVND (reference sequence). V gave up 3 bases and J gave up 7 bases, with 19 bases separating them. For the CDR3, the DNA is TGTGCCAGTAGTATCCGGGACGGACCCTTCGAGGAGCAGTACTTC. Encoded protein: CASSIRDGPFEEQYF. The full variable domain, completed using reference TRBV19 and TRBJ2-7, is DGGITQSPKYLFRKEGQNVTLSCEQNLNHDAMYWYRQDPGQGLRLIYYSQIVNDFQKGDIAEGYSVSREKKESFPLTVTSAQKNPTAFYLCASSIRDGPFEEQYFGPGTRLTVT.

The rearrangement uses TRBV27 and TRBJ1-1; tentatively, D is TRBD1 (5 bases). This CDR3 comprises 15 residues. The V and J ends lost 8 bases and 7 bases respectively, with 23 bases between them. Germline loops: CDR1 MNHEY, CDR2 SMNVEV (reference sequence). The CDR3 bases are TGTGCCAGCTTTTTCCGTCCAGGGCCCGAGGGTGAAGCTTTCTTT. It specifies CASFFRPGPEGEAFF.

This clone showed up just a few times. The genes are TRBV4-1 and TRBJ2-3; TRBD1 is a possible D gene (6 bases). Trimming took off 3 bases at V and 5 bases at J, with 9 bases between the two ends. This CDR3 spans 13 amino acids. Germline lookup yields CDR1 MGHRA and CDR2 YSYEKL. The CDR3 is CASSQPDRDTQYF. CDR3 sequence (DNA): TGCGCCAGCAGCCAGCCGGACAGAGATACGCAGTATTTT.

By its share, this clone is large. The chain links TRBV4-1 to TRBJ2-7, with no clear D. The CDR3 has 14 amino acids. The germline V gene encodes CDR1 MGHRA and CDR2 YSYEKL. With 6 bases removed from V and 0 bases from J, the gap between germline ends came to 12 bases. The CDR3 nucleotides read TGCGCCAGCAGTGATCCCCGCAGCTCCTACGAGCAGTACTTC. Encoded protein: CASSDPRSSYEQYF.

The V gene is TRBV7-8, the J gene TRBJ1-2; maybe TRBD1 (5 bases). Trimming shortened V by 1 base and J by 9 bases, and 15 bases separated the two germline ends. Germline V CDR1 and CDR2: SGHVS, FQNEAQ. The CDR3 is 14 residues long. In DNA, the CDR3 is TGTGCCAGCAGCTTAGGCGCCAGGGAGGGGAGCTACACCTTC. It encodes CASSLGAREGSYTF.

This rearrangement joins TRBV28 to TRBJ1-5; D call uncertain. V was trimmed by 6 bases and J by 6 bases, leaving 15 bases between them. The V gene's germline CDR1 is MDHEN and CDR2 SYDVKM. The CDR3 has 14 amino acids. Here the CDR3 DNA reads TGTGCCAGCAGCACGACTGGGGAAGCTCAGCCCCAGCATTTT. Translation gives CASSTTGEAQPQHF.

The rearrangement uses TRBV6-5 and TRBJ2-7, with TRBD2 matching over 9 bases. J lost 6 bases, V lost 5 bases, and 2 bases had no gene match. CDR1 is MNHEY, CDR2 SVGAGI, per germline. The CDR3 has 12 amino acids. CDR3 loop: CASSLAGREQYF. The CDR3 DNA follows: TGTGCCAGCAGTCTAGCGGGGCGCGAGCAGTACTTC.

The J gene is TRBJ2-7, the V gene TRBV18; D perhaps matches TRBD1 (5 bases). Trimming cost V 2 bases and J 3 bases, with 11 bases left between them. The germline V gene encodes CDR1 KGHSH and CDR2 LQKENI. The CDR3 extends over 14 amino acids. CDR3 in DNA: TGTGCCAGCTCACCATATTCAGGGAACTACGAGCAGTACTTC. Translated: CASSPYSGNYEQYF.

This chain joins TRBV28 and TRBJ1-3, with TRBD1 matching 7 bases. The germline gives CDR1 MDHEN, CDR2 SYDVKM. This CDR3 is 15 amino acids long. V lost 2 bases, J lost 2 bases, and 3 bases stayed unmatched. This chain's CDR3 is CASSLVDRTGNTIYF. CDR3 DNA: TGTGCCAGCAGTTTAGTGGACAGGACTGGAAACACCATATATTTT. Supplemented by reference TRBV28 and TRBJ1-3, the full variable domain reads DVKVTQSSRYLVKRTGEKVFLECVQDMDHENMFWYRQDPGLGLRLIYFSYDVKMKEKGDIPEGYSVSREKKERFSLILESASTNQTSMYLCASSLVDRTGNTIYFGEGSWLTVV.

The rearrangement uses TRBV25-1 and TRBJ2-3; 7 nucleotides agree with TRBD1. The CDR3 extends over 17 amino acids. V trimming: 3 bases; J trimming: 0 bases; junction bases outside the gene matches: 9. Per the germline V gene, CDR1 is MGHDK and CDR2 is SYGVNS. The CDR3 coding sequence is TGTGCCAGCAGTGATTTACCAACAGGGGCTAGCACAGATACGCAGTATTTT. Its translation is CASSDLPTGASTDTQYF.

CDR3 bases: TGTGCCAGCTTCACCCCCAGCTCCTACAATGAGCAGTTCTTC. This gives the protein CASFTPSSYNEQFF. The chain recombines TRBV18 with TRBJ2-1; D is unclear. Germline V gives CDR1 KGHSH, CDR2 LQKENI. This CDR3 contains 14 residues. Trimming stripped 7 bases from V and 0 bases from J, with 10 bases between.

V is TRBV12-3 or TRBV12-4 and J is TRBJ2-7; TRBD1 matches 7 bases. V trimming: 4 bases; J trimming: 2 bases; junction bases outside the gene matches: 2. This CDR3 contains 13 residues. For the CDR3, the DNA is TGTGCCAGCAGTTGGGACAGCACCTACGAGCAGTACTTC. It is translated as CASSWDSTYEQYF.

The gene calls are TRBV6-5 and TRBJ2-1; D is possibly TRBD2 (6 bases). This CDR3 comprises 15 residues. CDR1 is MNHEY and CDR2 is SVGAGI in the germline V gene. V was cut by 9 bases and J by 3 bases, with 18 bases left in between. In DNA, the CDR3 is TGTGCCAGTCGGAGGGGAGGAGGTTTCTACAATGAGCAGTTCTTC. Translated: CASRRGGGFYNEQFF.

The J gene is TRBJ1-1, the V gene TRBV6-1, with D maybe TRBD1 (5 bases). The CDR3 is made up of 15 amino acids. V lost 1 base and J 4 bases, leaving 13 bases between the germline ends. CDR1 and CDR2 (germline): MNHNS, SASEGT. The CDR3 loop reads CASSEVPQGGTEAFF. For the CDR3, the DNA is TGTGCCAGCAGTGAAGTTCCCCAGGGTGGCACTGAAGCTTTCTTT.

The chain joins TRBV3-1 (or the pseudogene TRBV3-2) to TRBJ2-2, with 7 bases identical to TRBD1. V gave up 0 bases and J gave up 7 bases; unmatched junction bases: 8. This CDR3 is 16 amino acids long. Germline V gives CDR1 LGHDT, CDR2 YNNKEL (reference sequence). CDR3 nucleotides: TGTGCCAGCAGCCAAGAGGGACAGTCTCTAGGCGGGGAGCTGTTTTTT. It encodes CASSQEGQSLGGELFF.

The chain uses TRBV2 and TRBJ1-6, with D unresolved. This CDR3 has 11 residues. Germline V gene data show CDR1 as SNHLY and CDR2 as FYNNEI. The V end was cut by 3 bases, the J end by 9 bases, with 3 bases between. The CDR3 sequence: CASSDSSPLHF. CDR3 in DNA: TGTGCCAGCAGTGACAGTTCACCCCTCCACTTT.

The genes are TRBV5-6 and TRBJ1-6; D may be TRBD1 (6 bases). Germline assignment: CDR1 SGHDT and CDR2 YYEEEE. V dropped 4 bases and J dropped 2 bases, with 16 bases sitting between them. This CDR3 comprises 17 residues. This chain's CDR3 is CASSGNREGAYNSPLHF. The CDR3 region has the DNA TGTGCCAGCAGCGGAAACAGGGAAGGTGCCTATAATTCACCCCTCCACTTT.

The chain has TRBV7-2 and TRBJ1-1; 8 positions agree with TRBD1. This CDR3 is 13 amino acids long. The V gene's germline CDR1 is SGHTA and CDR2 FQGNSA. V was clipped by 10 bases and J by 5 bases; unmatched bases: 9. CDR3 sequence reads: CATSAGGDTEAFF. The CDR3 DNA reads TGTGCCACCTCGGCAGGGGGCGATACTGAAGCTTTCTTT.

V and J are TRBV21-1 and TRBJ2-1; no DNA check was done on the table's D call, TRBD1. TRBV21-1 is given as a pseudogene. The CDR3 sequence is 15 residues long. The CDR3 region is CASSKVQGTYNEQFF. The CDR3 DNA is TGTGCCAGCAGCAAAGTACAGGGTACTTACAATGAGCAGTTCTTC.

V is TRBV2 and J is TRBJ1-6, with 11 bases matching TRBD1. This CDR3 has 14 residues. Germline CDR1 is SNHLY and CDR2 is FYNNEI. J gave up 9 bases and V 8 bases, and 6 bases lay outside the gene matches. The chain's CDR3 is CASGQGAEGSPLHF. The CDR3 region has the DNA TGTGCCAGCGGACAGGGGGCGGAGGGTTCACCCCTCCACTTT.

The V gene is TRBV9, the J gene TRBJ2-1, with D maybe TRBD1 (5 bases). The V end lost 0 bases, the J end lost 2 bases, and 9 bases lay between the germline ends. Germline V CDR1 and CDR2: SGDLS, YYNGEE. This CDR3 has 15 amino acids. This CDR3 is CASSVGQGAYNEQFF. CDR3 bases: TGTGCCAGCAGCGTAGGTCAGGGCGCCTACAATGAGCAGTTCTTC.

The chain couples TRBV6-5 to TRBJ2-1; D might be TRBD1 or TRBD2, each matching 5 bases. CDR3 length equals 14 residues. Trimming removed 5 bases at V and 4 bases at J, with 12 bases between. Looked up from germline, CDR1 is MNHEY and CDR2 is SVGAGI. This CDR3 is CASSTRGEYNEQFF. The CDR3 bases are TGTGCCAGCAGTACGAGAGGGGAATACAATGAGCAGTTCTTC.

The rearrangement joins TRBV7-2 to TRBJ2-7, with 10 bases matching TRBD1. V shed 3 bases, J shed 2 bases, and the junction held 1 base outside the gene matches. The CDR3 length is 14 residues. Germline CDR1 is SGHTA and CDR2 is FQGNSA. This CDR3 is CASSLDRGTYEQYF. CDR3 nucleotides: TGTGCCAGCAGCTTGGACAGGGGGACCTACGAGCAGTACTTC.

The chain couples TRBV7-8 to TRBJ2-7; unclear D gene. The CDR3 length is 14 residues. Germline V gene data show CDR1 as SGHVS and CDR2 as FQNEAQ. Trimming removed 1 base at V and 1 base at J, with 8 bases between. CDR3 DNA sequence: TGTGCCAGCAGCTTAGTGCGCGGATCCTACGAGCAGTACTTC. It encodes CASSLVRGSYEQYF.